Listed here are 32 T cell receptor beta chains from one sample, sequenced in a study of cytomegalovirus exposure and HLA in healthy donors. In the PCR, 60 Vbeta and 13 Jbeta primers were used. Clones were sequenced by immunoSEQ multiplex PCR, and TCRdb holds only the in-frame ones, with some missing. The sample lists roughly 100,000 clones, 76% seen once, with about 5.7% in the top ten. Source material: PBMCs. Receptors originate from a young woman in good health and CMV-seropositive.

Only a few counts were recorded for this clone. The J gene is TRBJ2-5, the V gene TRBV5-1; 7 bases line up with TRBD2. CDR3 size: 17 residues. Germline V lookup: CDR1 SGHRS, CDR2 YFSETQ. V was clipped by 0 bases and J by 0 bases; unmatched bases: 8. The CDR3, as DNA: TGCGCCAGCAGCTTGGGCTGGGCGGGAGAATACCAAGAGACCCAGTACTTC. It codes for CASSLGWAGEYQETQYF. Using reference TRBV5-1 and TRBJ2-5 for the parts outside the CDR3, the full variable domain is KAGVTQTPRYLIKTRGQQVTLSCSPISGHRSVSWYQQTPGQGLQFLFEYFSETQRNKGNFPGRFSGRQFSNSRSEMNVSTLELGDSALYLCASSLGWAGEYQETQYFGPGTRLLVL.

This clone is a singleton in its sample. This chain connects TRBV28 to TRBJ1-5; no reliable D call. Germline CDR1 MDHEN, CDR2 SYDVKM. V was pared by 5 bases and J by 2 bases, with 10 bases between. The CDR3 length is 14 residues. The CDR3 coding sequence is TGTGCCAGCAGTCCACTAGATGGCAATCAGCCCCAGCATTTT. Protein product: CASSPLDGNQPQHF.

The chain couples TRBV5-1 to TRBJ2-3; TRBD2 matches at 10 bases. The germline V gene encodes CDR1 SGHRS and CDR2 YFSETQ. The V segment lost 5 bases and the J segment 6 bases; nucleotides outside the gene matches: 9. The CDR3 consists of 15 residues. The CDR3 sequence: CASSRSSGSTDTQYF. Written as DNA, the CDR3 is TGCGCCAGCAGTCGCTCTAGCGGGAGTACCGATACGCAGTATTTT. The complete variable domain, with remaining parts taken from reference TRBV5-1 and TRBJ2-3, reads KAGVTQTPRYLIKTRGQQVTLSCSPISGHRSVSWYQQTPGQGLQFLFEYFSETQRNKGNFPGRFSGRQFSNSRSEMNVSTLELGDSALYLCASSRSSGSTDTQYFGPGTRLTVL.

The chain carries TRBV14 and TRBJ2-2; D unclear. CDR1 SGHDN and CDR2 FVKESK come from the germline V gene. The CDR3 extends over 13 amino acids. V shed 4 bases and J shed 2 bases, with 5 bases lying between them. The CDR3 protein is CASSPQNTGELFF. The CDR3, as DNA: TGTGCCAGCAGCCCCCAAAACACCGGGGAGCTGTTTTTT. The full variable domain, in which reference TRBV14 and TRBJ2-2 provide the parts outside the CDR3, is EAGVTQFPSHSVIEKGQTVTLRCDPISGHDNLYWYRRVMGKEIKFLLHFVKESKQDESGMPNNRFLAERTGGTYSTLKVQPAELEDSGVYFCASSPQNTGELFFGEGSRLTVL.

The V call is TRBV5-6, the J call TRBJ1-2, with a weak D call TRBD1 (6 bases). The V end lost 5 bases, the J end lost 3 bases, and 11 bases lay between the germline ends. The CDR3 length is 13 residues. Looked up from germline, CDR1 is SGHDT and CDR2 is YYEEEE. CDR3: CASRSTGHYGYTF. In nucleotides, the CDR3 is TGTGCCAGCAGGTCGACAGGCCACTATGGCTACACCTTC.

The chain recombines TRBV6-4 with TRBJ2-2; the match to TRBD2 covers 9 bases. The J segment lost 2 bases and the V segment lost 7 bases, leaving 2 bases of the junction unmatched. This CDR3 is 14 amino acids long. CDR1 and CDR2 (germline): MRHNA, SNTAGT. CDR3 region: CASKTSGNTGELFF. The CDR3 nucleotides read TGTGCCAGCAAGACTAGCGGTAACACCGGGGAGCTGTTTTTT.

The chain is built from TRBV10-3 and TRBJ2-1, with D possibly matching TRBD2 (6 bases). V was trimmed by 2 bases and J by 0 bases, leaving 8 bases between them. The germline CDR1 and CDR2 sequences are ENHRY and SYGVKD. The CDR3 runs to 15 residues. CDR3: CAISEAGSSYNEQFF. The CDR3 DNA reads TGTGCCATCAGTGAGGCGGGAAGCTCCTACAATGAGCAGTTCTTC.

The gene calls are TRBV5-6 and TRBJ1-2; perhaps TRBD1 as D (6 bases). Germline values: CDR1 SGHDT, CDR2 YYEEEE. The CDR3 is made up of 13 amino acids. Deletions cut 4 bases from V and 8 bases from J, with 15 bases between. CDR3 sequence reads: CASSGGGGHGYTF. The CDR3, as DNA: TGTGCCAGCAGCGGGGGAGGGGGGCACGGCTACACCTTC. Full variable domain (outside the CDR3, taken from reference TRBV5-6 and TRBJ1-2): DAGVTQSPTHLIKTRGQQVTLRCSPKSGHDTVSWYQQALGQGPQFIFQYYEEEERQRGNFPDRFSGHQFPNYSSELNVNALLLGDSALYLCASSGGGGHGYTFGSGTRLTVV.

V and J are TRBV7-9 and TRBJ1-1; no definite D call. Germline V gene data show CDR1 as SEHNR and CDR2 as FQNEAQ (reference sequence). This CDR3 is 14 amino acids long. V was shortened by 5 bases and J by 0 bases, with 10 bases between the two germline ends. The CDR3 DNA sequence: TGTGCCAGCAGCGCAGACGGAGTGAACACTGAAGCTTTCTTT. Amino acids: CASSADGVNTEAFF.

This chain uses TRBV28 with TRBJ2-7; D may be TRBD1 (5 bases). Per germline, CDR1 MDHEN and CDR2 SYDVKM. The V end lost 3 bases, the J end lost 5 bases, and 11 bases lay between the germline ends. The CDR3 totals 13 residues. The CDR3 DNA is TGTGCCAGCAGTTTTCAAGGGGTCAACGAGCAGTACTTC. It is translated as CASSFQGVNEQYF.

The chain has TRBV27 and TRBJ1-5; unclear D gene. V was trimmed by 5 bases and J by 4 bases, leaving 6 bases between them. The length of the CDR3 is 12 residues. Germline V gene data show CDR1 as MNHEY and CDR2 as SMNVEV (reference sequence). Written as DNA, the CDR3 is TGTGCCAGCAGTCGCCAGAATCAGCCCCAGCATTTT. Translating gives CASSRQNQPQHF.

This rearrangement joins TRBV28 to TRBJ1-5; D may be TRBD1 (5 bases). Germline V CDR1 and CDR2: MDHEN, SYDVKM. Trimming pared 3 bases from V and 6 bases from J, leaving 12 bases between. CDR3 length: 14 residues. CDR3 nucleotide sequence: TGTGCCAGCAGTTTCGATCTGGGGGGTCAGCCCCAGCATTTT. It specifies CASSFDLGGQPQHF.

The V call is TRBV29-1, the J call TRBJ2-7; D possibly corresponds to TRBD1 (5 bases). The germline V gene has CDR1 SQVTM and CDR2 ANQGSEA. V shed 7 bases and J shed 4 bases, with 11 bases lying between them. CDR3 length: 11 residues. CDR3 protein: CSGTTNYEQYF. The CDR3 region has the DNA TGCAGCGGGACAACTAATTACGAGCAGTACTTC.

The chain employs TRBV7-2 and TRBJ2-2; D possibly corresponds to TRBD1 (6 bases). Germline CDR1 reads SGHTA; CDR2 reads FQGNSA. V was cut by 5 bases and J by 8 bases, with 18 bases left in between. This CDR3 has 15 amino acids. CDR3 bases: TGTGCCAGCAGCCCCCCTGGGCCCACAGGGGGGGAGCTGTTTTTT. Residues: CASSPPGPTGGELFF.

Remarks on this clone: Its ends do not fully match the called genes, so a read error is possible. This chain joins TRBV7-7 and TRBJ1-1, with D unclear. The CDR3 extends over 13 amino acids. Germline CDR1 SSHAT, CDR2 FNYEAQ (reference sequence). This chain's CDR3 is CASSLREGTEAFF. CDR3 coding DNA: TGTGCTAGCAGCTTAAGGGAGGGCACTGAAGCTTTCTTT.

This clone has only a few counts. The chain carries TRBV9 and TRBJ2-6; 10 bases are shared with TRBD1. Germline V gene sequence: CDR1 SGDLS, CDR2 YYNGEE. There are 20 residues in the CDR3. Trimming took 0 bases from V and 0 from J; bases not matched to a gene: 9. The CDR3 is CASSVARGQGLNSGANVLTF. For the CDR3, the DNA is TGTGCCAGCAGCGTAGCAAGGGGACAGGGGTTAAACTCTGGGGCCAACGTCCTGACTTTC. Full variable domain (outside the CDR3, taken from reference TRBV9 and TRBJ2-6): DSGVTQTPKHLITATGQRVTLRCSPRSGDLSVYWYQQSLDQGLQFLIQYYNGEERAKGNILERFSAQQFPDLHSELNLSSLELGDSALYFCASSVARGQGLNSGANVLTFGAGSRLTVL.

CDR3 bases: TGTGCCAGCAGCTTAGTAGCTGCCTGGGATACGCAGTATTTT. Its translation: CASSLVAAWDTQYF. V usage is TRBV11-2 and J usage is TRBJ2-3, with D unresolved. Germline V lookup: CDR1 SGHAT, CDR2 FQNNGV. The CDR3 consists of 14 residues. Trimming took 1 base from V and 6 from J, leaving 11 bases between them. Complete variable domain (other parts from reference TRBV11-2 and TRBJ2-3): EAGVAQSPRYKIIEKRQSVAFWCNPISGHATLYWYQQILGQGPKLLIQFQNNGVVDDSQLPKDRFSAERLKGVDSTLKIQPAKLEDSAVYLCASSLVAAWDTQYFGPGTRLTVL.

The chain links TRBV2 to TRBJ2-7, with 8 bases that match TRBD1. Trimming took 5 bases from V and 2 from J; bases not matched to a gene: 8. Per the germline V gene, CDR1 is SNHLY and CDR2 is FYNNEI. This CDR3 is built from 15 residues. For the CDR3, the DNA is TGTGCCAGCAGTCAGGACAGGGCGGTCCCCTACGAGCAGTACTTC. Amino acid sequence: CASSQDRAVPYEQYF.

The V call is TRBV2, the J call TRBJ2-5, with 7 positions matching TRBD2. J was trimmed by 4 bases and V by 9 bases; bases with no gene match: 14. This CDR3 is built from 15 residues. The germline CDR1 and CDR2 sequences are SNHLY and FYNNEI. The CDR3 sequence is CASLWSRQRGETQYF. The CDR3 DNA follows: TGTGCCAGTTTGTGGTCCCGACAGCGGGGAGAGACCCAGTACTTC.

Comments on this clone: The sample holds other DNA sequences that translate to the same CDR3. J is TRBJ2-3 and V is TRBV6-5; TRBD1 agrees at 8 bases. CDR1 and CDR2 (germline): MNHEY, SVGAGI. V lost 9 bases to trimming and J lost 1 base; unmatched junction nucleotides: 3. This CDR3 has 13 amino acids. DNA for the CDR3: TGTGCCAGTTCGACAGGGGGCACAGATACGCAGTATTTT. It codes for CASSTGGTDTQYF.

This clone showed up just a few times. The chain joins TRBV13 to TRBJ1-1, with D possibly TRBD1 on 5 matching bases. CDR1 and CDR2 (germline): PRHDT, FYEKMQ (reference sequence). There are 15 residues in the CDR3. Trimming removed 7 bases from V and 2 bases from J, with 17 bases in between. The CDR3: CASTRGGSGNTEAFF. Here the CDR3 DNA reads TGTGCCAGCACCCGCGGGGGGTCTGGAAACACTGAAGCTTTCTTT.

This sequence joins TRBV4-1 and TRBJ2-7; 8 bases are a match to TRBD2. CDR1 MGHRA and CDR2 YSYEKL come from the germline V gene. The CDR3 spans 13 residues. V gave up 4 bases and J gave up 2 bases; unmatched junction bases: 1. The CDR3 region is CASSLSGTYEQYF. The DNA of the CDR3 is TGCGCCAGCAGCCTTAGCGGGACCTACGAGCAGTACTTC.

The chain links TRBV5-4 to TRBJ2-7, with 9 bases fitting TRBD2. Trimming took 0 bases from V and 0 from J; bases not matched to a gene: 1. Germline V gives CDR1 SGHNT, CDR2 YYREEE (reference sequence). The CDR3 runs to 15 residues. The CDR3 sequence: CASSLGSGSSYEQYF. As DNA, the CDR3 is TGTGCCAGCAGCTTGGGTAGCGGGAGCTCCTACGAGCAGTACTTC.

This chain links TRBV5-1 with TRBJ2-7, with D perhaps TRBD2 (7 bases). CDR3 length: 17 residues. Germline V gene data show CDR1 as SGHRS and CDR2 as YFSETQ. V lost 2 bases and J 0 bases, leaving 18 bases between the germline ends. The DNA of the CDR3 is TGCGCCAGCAGCTTAGGTTGGGGGGGCAGCCTCTCCTACGAGCAGTACTTC. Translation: CASSLGWGGSLSYEQYF. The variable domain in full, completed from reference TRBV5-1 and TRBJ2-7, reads KAGVTQTPRYLIKTRGQQVTLSCSPISGHRSVSWYQQTPGQGLQFLFEYFSETQRNKGNFPGRFSGRQFSNSRSEMNVSTLELGDSALYLCASSLGWGGSLSYEQYFGPGTRLTVT.

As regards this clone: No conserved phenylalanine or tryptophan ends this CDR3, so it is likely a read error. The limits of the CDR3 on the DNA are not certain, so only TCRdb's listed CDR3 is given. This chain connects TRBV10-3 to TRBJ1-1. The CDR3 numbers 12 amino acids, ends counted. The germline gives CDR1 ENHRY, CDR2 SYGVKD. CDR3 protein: CAISYSGESLSL.

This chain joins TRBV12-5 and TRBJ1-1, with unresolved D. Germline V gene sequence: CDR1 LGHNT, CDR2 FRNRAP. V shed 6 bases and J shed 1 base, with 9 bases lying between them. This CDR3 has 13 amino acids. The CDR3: CASGISGNTEAFF. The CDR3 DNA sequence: TGTGCTAGTGGGATTTCAGGGAACACTGAAGCTTTCTTT. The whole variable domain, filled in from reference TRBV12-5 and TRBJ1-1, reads DARVTQTPRHKVTEMGQEVTMRCQPILGHNTVFWYRQTMMQGLELLAYFRNRAPLDDSGMPKDRFSAEMPDATLATLKIQPSEPRDSAVYFCASGISGNTEAFFGQGTRLTVV.

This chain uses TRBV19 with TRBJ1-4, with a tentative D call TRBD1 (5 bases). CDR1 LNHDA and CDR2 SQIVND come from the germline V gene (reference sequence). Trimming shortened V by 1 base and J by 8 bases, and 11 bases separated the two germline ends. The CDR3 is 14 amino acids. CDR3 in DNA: TGTGCCAGTAGTATAGTCGGGGGTGGCGAAAAACTGTTTTTT. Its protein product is CASSIVGGGEKLFF.

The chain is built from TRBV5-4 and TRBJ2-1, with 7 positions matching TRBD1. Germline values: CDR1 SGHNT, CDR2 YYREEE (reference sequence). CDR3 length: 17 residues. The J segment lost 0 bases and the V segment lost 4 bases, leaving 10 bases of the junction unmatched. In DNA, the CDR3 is TGTGCCAGCAGCATTCCACAGGGGATCCCCTCCTACAATGAGCAGTTCTTC. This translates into CASSIPQGIPSYNEQFF.

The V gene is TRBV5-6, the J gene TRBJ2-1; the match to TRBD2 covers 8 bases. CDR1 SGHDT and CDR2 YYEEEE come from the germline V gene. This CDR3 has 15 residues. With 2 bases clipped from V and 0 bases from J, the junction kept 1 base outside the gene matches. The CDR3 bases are TGTGCCAGCAGCTTAAGCGGGAGCTCCTACAATGAGCAGTTCTTC. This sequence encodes CASSLSGSSYNEQFF.

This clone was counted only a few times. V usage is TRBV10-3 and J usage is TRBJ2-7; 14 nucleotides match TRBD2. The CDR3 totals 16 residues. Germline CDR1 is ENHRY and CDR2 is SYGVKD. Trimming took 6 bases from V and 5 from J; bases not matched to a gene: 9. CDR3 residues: CAIRSGTSGSVNEQYF. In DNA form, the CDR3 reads TGTGCCATCAGATCCGGGACTAGCGGGAGTGTTAACGAGCAGTACTTC.

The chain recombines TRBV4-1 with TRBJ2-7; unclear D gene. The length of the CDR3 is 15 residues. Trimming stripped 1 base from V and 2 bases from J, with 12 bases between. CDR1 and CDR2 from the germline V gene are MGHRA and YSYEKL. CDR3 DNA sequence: TGCGCCAGCAGCCAAGGGGCAGCAATGACCTACGAGCAGTACTTC. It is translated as CASSQGAAMTYEQYF.

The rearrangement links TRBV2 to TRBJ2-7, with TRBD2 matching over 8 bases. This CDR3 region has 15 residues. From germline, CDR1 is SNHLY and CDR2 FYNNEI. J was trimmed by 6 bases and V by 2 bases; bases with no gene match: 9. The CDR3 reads CASSELGTRYGEQYF. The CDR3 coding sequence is TGTGCCAGCAGTGAATTGGGGACTAGATACGGCGAGCAGTACTTC.